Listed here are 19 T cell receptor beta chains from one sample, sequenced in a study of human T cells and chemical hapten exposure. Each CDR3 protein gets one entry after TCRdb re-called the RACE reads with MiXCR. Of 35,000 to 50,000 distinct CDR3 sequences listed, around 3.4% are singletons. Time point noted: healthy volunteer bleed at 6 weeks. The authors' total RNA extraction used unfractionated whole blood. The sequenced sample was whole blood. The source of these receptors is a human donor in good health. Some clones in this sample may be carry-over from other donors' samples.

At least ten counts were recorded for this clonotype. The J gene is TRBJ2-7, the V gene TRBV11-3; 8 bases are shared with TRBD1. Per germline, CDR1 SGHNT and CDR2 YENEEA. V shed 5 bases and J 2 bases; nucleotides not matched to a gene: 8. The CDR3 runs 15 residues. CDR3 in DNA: TGTGCCAGCAGCCAAGGGACAGGCCGAACCTACGAGCAGTACTTC. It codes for CASSQGTGRTYEQYF.

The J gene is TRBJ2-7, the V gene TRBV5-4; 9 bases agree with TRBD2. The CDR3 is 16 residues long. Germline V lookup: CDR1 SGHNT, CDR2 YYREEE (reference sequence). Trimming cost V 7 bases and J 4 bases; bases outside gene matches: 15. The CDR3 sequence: CASGGSSGGGSYEQYF. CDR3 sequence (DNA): TGTGCCAGCGGGGGGAGTAGCGGGGGCGGAAGTTACGAGCAGTACTTC.

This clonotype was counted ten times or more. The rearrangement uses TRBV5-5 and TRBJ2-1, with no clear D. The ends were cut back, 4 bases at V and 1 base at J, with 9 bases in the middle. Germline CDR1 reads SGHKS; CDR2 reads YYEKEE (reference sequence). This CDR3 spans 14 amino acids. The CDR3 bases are TGTGCCAGCAGCCCCGTGGGATCCTACAATGAGCAGTTCTTC. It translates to CASSPVGSYNEQFF.

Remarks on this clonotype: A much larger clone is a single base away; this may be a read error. The chain's CDR3 is CASALRFWDSGSPDTRYF. DNA for the CDR3: TGTGCTAGTGCCCTCCGGTTTTGGGATAGCGGGAGCCCAGATACGCGGTATTTT. The chain uses TRBV12-5 and TRBJ2-3; TRBD2 agrees at 9 bases. Per germline, CDR1 LGHNT and CDR2 FRNRAP. This CDR3 region has 18 residues.

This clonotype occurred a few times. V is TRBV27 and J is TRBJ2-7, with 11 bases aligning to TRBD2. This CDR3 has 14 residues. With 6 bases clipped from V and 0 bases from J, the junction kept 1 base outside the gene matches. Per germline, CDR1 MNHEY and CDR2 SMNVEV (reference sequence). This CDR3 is CASRGLADSYEQYF. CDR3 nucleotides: TGTGCCAGCAGGGGACTAGCGGACTCCTACGAGCAGTACTTC.

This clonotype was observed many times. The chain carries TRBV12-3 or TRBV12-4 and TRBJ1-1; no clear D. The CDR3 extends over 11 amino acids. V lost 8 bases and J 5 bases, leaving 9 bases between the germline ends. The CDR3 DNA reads TGTGCCAGCGGCTCCGGGACTGAAGCTTTCTTT. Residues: CASGSGTEAFF.

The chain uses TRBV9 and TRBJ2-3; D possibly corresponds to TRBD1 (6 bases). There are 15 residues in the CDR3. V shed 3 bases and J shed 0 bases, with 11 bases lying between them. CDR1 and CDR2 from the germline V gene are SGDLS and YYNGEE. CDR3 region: CASSARDKSTDTQYF. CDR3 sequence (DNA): TGTGCCAGCAGCGCCCGGGACAAAAGCACAGATACGCAGTATTTT.

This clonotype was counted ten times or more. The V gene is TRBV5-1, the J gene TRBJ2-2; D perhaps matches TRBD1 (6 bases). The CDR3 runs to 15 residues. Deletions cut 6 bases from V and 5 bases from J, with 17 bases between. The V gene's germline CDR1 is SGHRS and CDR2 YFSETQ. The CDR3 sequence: CASNPRAGETGELFF. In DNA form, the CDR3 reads TGCGCCAGCAACCCCCGTGCAGGGGAAACCGGGGAGCTGTTTTTT.

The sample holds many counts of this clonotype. The CDR3 sequence: CASSHLLAGGQETQYF. CDR3 nucleotides: TGTGCCAGCAGCCACCTACTGGCGGGAGGACAAGAGACCCAGTACTTC. This chain links TRBV7-2 with TRBJ2-5; 8 bases match TRBD2. Per germline, CDR1 SGHTA and CDR2 FQGNSA. The CDR3 spans 16 residues. The trim removed 5 bases at V and 2 bases at J, leaving 10 bases unmatched.

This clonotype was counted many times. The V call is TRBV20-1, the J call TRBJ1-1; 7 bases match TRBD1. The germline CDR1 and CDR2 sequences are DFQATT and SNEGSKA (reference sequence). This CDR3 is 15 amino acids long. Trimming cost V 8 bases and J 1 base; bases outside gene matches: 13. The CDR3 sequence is CSSTLWGQKNTEAFF. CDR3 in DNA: TGCAGTTCCACACTGTGGGGACAGAAGAACACTGAAGCTTTCTTT.

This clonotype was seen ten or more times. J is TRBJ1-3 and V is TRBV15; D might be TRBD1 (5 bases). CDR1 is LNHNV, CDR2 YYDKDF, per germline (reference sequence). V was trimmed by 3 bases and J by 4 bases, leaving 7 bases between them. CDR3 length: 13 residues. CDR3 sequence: CATSRTAGNTIYF. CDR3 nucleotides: TGTGCCACCAGCAGGACAGCCGGAAACACCATATATTTT.

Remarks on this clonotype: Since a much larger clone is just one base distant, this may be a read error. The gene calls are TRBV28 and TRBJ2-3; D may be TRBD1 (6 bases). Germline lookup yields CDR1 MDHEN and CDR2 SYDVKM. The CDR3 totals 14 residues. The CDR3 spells CTSNLGAGTDTQYF. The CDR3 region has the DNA TGTACCAGCAACCTGGGGGCCGGCACAGATACGCAGTATTTT.

CDR3 bases: TGTGCCGGCCGGCCCAATCAGCCCCAGCATTTT. It yields the protein CAGRPNQPQHF. V and J are TRBV6-2 or TRBV6-3 and TRBJ1-5; D ambiguous. The V gene's germline CDR1 is MNHEY and CDR2 SVGEGT. The CDR3 runs to 11 residues. V lost 11 bases and J 3 bases, leaving 8 bases between the germline ends.

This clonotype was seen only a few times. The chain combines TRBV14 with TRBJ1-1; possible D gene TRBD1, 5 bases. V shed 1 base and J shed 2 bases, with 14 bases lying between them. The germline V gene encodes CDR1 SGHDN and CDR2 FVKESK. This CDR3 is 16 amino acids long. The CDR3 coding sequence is TGTGCCAGCAGCCAAGGGCCAAGACAGACCAACACTGAAGCTTTCTTT. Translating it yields CASSQGPRQTNTEAFF.

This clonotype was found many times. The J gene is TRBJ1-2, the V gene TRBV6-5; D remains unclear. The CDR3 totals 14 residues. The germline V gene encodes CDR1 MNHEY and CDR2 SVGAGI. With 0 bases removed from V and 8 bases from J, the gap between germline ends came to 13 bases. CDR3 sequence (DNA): TGTGCCAGCAGTTACTCGAACCCCCCTCGGGGCTACACCTTC. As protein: CASSYSNPPRGYTF.

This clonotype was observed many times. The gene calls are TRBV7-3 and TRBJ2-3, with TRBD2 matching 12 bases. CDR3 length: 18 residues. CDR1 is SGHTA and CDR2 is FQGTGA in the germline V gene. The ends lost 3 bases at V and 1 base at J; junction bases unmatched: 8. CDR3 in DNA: TGTGCCAGCAGCTTGACGACTAGCGGGAGTGGTGGCACAGATACGCAGTATTTT. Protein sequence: CASSLTTSGSGGTDTQYF.

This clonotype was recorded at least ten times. The CDR3 region is CASSYFSARQETQYF. In nucleotides, the CDR3 is TGTGCCAGCAGTTACTTTTCGGCAAGACAAGAGACCCAGTACTTC. The chain couples TRBV6-5 to TRBJ2-5; D is ambiguous. The germline V and J ends were trimmed by 1 base and 2 bases, with 11 bases remaining between them. This CDR3 contains 15 residues. The germline V gene has CDR1 MNHEY and CDR2 SVGAGI.

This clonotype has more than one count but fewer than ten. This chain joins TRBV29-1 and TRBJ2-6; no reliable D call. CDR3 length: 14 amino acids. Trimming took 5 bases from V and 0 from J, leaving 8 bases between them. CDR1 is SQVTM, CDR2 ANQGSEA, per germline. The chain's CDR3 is CSVSTLSGANVLTF. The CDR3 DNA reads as TGCAGCGTTTCCACTCTCTCTGGGGCCAACGTCCTGACTTTC.

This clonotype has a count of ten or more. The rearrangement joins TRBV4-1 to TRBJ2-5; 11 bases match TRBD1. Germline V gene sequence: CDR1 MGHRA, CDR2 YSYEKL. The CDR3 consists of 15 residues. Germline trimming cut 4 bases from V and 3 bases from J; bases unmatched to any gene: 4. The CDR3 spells CASSRVGQGEETQYF. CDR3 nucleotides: TGCGCCAGCAGCCGAGTGGGACAGGGGGAAGAGACCCAGTACTTC.